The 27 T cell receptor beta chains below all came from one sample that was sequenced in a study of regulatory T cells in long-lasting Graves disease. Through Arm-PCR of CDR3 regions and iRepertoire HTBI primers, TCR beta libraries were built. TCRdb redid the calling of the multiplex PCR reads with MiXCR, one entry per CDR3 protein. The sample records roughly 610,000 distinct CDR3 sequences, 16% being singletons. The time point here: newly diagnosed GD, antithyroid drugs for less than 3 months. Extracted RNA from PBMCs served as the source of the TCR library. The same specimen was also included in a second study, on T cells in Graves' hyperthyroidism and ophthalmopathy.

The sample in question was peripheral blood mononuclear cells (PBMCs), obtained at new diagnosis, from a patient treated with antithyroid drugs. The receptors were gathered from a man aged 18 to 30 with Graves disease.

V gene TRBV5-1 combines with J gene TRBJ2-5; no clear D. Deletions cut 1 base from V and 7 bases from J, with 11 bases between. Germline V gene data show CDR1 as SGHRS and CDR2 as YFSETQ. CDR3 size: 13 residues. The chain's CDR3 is CASSLQVSGTQYF. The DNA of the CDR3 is TGCGCCAGCAGCTTGCAGGTCTCGGGGACCCAGTACTTC.

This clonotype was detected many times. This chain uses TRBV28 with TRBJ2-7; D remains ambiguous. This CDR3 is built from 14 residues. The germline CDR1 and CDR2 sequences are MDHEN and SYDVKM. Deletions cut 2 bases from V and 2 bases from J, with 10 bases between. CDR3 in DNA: TGTGCCAGCAGTTTAGTAGGGAAAACCTACGAGCAGTACTTC. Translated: CASSLVGKTYEQYF.

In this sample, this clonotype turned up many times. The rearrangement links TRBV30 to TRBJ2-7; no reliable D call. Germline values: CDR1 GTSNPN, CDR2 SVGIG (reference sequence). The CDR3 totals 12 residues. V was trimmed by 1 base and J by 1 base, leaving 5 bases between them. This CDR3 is CAWSGASYEQYF. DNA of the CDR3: TGTGCCTGGAGTGGCGCTTCCTACGAGCAGTACTTC.

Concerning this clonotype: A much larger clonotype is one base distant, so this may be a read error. The CDR3 sequence is CASSHQTGGTFF. The CDR3 DNA is TGTGCCAGCAGCCACCAAACCGGGGGGACTTTCTTT. This sequence joins TRBV4-2 and TRBJ1-1; D may be TRBD1 (5 bases). V lost 3 bases, J lost 12 bases, and 14 bases lay in between. The CDR3 consists of 12 residues. In germline, CDR1 is LGHNA, CDR2 YNFKEQ.

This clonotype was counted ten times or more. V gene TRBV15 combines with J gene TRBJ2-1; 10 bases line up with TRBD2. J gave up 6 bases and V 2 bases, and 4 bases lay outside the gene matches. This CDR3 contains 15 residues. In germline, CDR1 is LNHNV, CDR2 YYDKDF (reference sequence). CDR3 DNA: TGTGCCACCAGCAGACTAGCGGGAGAAACCAATGAGCAGTTCTTC. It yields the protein CATSRLAGETNEQFF.

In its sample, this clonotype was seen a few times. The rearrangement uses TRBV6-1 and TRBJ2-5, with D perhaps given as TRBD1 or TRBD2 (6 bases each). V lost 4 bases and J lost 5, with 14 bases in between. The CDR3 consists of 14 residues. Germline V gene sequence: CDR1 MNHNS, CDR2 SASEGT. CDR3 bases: TGTGCCAGCAGTGTGTCGTTAGGGGGGGAGACCCAGTACTTC. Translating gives CASSVSLGGETQYF.

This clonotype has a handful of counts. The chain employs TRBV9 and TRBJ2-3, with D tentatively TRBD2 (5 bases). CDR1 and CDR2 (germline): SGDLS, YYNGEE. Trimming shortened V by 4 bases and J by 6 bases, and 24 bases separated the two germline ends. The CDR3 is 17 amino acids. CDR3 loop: CASSIPPGRWRTDTQYF. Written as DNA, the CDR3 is TGTGCCAGCAGCATACCCCCGGGCAGGTGGAGGACCGATACGCAGTATTTT.

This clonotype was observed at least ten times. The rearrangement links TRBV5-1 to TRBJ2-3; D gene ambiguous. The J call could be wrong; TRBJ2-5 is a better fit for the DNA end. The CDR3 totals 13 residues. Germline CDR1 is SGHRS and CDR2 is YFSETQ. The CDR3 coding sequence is TGCGCCAGCAGCTTGGAAGGCTCAGAGACCCAGTACTTC. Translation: CASSLEGSETQYF.

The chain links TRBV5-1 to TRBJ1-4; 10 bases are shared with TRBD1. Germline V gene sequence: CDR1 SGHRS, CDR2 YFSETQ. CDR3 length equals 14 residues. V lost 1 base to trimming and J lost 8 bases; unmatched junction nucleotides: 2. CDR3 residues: CASSLRDRGEKLFF. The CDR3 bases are TGCGCCAGCAGCTTGAGGGACAGGGGAGAAAAACTGTTTTTT.

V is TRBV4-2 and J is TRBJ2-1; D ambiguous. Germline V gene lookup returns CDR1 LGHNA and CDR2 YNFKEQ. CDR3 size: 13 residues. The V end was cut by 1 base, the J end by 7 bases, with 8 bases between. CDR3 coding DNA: TGTGCCAGCAGCCAAGCGCTAGGGAATGAGCAGTTCTTC. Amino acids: CASSQALGNEQFF.

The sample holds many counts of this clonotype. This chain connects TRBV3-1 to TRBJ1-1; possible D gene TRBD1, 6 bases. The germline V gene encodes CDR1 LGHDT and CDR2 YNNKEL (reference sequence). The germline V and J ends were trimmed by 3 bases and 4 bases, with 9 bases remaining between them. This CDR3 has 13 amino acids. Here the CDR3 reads CASSQGATTEAFF. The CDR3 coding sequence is TGTGCCAGCAGCCAGGGGGCTACCACTGAAGCTTTCTTT.

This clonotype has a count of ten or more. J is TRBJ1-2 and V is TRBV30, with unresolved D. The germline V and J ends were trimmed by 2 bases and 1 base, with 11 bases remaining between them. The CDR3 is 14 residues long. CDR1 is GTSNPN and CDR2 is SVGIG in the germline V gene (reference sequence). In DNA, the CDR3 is TGTGCCTGGAGTAAGCTACAGAATAACTATGGCTACACCTTC. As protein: CAWSKLQNNYGYTF.

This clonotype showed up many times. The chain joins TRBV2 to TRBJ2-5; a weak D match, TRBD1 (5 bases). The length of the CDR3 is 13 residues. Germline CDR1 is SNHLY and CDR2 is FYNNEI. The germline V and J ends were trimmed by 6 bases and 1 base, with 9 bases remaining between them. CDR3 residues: CASSRQPQETQYF. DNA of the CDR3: TGTGCCAGCAGCCGACAGCCCCAAGAGACCCAGTACTTC.

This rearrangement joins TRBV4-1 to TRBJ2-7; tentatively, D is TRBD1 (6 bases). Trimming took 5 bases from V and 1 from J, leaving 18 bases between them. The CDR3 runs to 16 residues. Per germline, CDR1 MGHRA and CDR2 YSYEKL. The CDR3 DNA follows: TGCGCCAGCAGCGCCCCCGAGACAGGTTTTTCCTACGAGCAGTACTTC. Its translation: CASSAPETGFSYEQYF.

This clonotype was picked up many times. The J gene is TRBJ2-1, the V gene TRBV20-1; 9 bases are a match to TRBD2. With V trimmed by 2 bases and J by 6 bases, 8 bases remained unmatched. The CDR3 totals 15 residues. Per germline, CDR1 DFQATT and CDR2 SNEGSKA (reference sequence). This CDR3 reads CSARSLSGRSNEQFF. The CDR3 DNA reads TGCAGTGCTAGATCCTTAAGCGGGAGGAGCAATGAGCAGTTCTTC.

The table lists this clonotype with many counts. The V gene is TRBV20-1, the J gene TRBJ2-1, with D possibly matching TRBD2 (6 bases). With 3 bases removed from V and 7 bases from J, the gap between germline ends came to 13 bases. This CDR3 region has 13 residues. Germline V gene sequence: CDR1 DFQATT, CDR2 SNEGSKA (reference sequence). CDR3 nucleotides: TGCAGTGCTAGCGGGGACTTTAGAAATGAGCAGTTCTTC. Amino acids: CSASGDFRNEQFF.

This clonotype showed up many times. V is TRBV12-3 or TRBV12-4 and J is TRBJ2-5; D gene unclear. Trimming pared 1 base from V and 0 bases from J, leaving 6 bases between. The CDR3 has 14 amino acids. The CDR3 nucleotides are TGTGCCAGCAGTTTAGAGGCGTACCAAGAGACCCAGTACTTC. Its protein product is CASSLEAYQETQYF.

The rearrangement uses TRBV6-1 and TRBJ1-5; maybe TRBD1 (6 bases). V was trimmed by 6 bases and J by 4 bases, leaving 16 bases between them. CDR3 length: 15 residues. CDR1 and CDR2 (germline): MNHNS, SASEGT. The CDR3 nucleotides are TGTGCCAGCAGAAAGTCCGGGACACTGAATCAGCCCCAGCATTTT. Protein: CASRKSGTLNQPQHF.

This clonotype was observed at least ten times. The CDR3 loop reads CASSEFFGGYTF. The CDR3 DNA is TGTGCCAGCAGTGAATTTTTCGGTGGCTACACCTTC. This sequence joins TRBV2 and TRBJ1-2; D not certain. Between the trimmed V and J ends, which lost 2 bases and 7 bases, there was a span of 8 bases. Germline assignment: CDR1 SNHLY and CDR2 FYNNEI. This CDR3 has 12 residues.

The DNA for the CDR3 is TGTGCCAGCAGAAGTATCATTCGGACCAGCGACTTTCCCCAGCATTTT. It encodes CASRSIIRTSDFPQHF. V and J are TRBV28 and TRBJ1-5, with D uncertain. The CDR3 is made up of 16 amino acids. The germline V gene encodes CDR1 MDHEN and CDR2 SYDVKM. V lost 6 bases, J lost 10 bases, and 25 bases lay in between.

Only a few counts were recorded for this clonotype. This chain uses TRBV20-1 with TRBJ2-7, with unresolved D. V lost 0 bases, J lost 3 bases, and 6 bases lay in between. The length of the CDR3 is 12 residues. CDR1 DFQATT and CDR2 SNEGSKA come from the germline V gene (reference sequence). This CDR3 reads CSARDVDYEQYF. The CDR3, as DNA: TGCAGTGCTAGAGATGTAGACTACGAGCAGTACTTC.

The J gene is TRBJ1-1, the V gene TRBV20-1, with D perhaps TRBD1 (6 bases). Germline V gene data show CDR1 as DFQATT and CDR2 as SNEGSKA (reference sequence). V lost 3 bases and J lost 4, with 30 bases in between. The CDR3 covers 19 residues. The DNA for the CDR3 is TGCAGTGCTAGGCCCATCAGGGGCAAGGGGGTAGGGGGGAGCACTGAAGCTTTCTTT. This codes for CSARPIRGKGVGGSTEAFF.

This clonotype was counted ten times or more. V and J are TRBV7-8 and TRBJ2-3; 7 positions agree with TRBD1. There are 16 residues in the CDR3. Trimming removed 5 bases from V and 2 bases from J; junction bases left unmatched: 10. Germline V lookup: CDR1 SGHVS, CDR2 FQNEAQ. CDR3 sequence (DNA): TGTGCCAGCAGCCCCGCCCGACAGGGTTACACAGATACGCAGTATTTT. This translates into CASSPARQGYTDTQYF. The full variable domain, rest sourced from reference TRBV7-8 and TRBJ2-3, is GAGVSQSPRYKVAKRGQDVALRCDPISGHVSLFWYQQALGQGPEFLTYFQNEAQLDKSGLPSDRFFAERPEGSVSTLKIQRTQQEDSAVYLCASSPARQGYTDTQYFGPGTRLTVL.

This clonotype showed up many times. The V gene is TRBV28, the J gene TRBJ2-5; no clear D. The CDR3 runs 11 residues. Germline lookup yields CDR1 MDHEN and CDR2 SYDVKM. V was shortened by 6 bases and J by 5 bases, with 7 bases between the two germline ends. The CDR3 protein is CASRAFETQYF. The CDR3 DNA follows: TGTGCCAGCAGGGCTTTTGAGACCCAGTACTTC. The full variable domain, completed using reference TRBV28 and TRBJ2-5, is DVKVTQSSRYLVKRTGEKVFLECVQDMDHENMFWYRQDPGLGLRLIYFSYDVKMKEKGDIPEGYSVSREKKERFSLILESASTNQTSMYLCASRAFETQYFGPGTRLLVL.

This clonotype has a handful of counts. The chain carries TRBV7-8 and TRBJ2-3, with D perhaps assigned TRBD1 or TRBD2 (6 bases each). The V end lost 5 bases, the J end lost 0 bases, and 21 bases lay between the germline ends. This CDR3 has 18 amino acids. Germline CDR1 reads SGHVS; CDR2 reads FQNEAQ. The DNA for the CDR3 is TGTGCCAGCAGCCCTAGGGGGGTTGTGGGGGCGAGCACAGATACGCAGTATTTT. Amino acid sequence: CASSPRGVVGASTDTQYF.

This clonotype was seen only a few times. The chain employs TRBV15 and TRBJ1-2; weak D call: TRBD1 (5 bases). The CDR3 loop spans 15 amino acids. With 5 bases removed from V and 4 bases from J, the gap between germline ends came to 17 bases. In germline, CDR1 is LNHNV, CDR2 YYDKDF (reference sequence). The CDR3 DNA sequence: TGTGCCACCAGCGGAAGCCAGGGTTTGGGCTATGGCTACACCTTC. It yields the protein CATSGSQGLGYGYTF.

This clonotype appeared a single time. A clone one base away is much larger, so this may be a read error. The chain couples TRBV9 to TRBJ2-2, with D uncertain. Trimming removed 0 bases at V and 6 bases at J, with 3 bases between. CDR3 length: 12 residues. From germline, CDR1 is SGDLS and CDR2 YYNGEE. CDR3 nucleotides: TGTGCCAGCAGCGTAGCCCCCGGGGAGCTGTTTTTT. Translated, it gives CASSVAPGELFF. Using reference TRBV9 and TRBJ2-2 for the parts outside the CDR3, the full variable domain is DSGVTQTPKHLITATGQRVTLRCSPRSGDLSVYWYQQSLDQGLQFLIQYYNGEERAKGNILERFSAQQFPDLHSELNLSSLELGDSALYFCASSVAPGELFFGEGSRLTVL.